The T cell receptor (beta chain) described here comes from a study of T-cell reconstitution after alpha-beta-depleted transplantation in children. This clonotype was observed a few times. Its antigen is not identified. V was shortened by 4 bases and J by 3 bases, with 7 bases between the two germline ends. The germline V gene encodes CDR1 SGHRS and CDR2 YFSETQ. The CDR3 covers 13 residues. Unique molecular identifiers were incorporated when the TCRbeta library was constructed. TCRdb recomputed calls from the PCR reads with MiXCR, one row per CDR3 protein. The sample carries 450,000 to 700,000 distinct CDR3 sequences, roughly a quarter recorded once. The study's findings and limits: At one year after transplant, newly produced T cells mostly accounted for T-cell counts and diversity. The study traced high day-60 TCRbeta diversity in some patients to surviving recipient T cells and thymic progenitors. The origin of alpha-beta T cells about two months after transplant was reportedly several hundred expanded graft clones.

The origin of this receptor is a boy younger than two with Wiskott-Aldrich syndrome, due to receive a stem cell transplant. Source: PBMCs, taken before TCRalphabeta/CD19-depleted stem cell transplant. The rearrangement joins TRBV5-1 to TRBJ2-2, with D hard to call. CDR3 DNA sequence: TGCGCCAGCAGCGAGTCGGACACCGGGGAGCTGTTTTTT. This encodes CASSESDTGELFF.